This T cell receptor beta chain was documented in a study of T cell repertoires in urothelial bladder cancer (dated by TCRdb to the late 2010s). Turning to the overall study: Of the roughly 12 resected lesions, three were clinically staged as cT0, three as cTa, three as cT1 and three as cT2 or greater. Around 12 patients who had bladder lesions and were undergoing transurethral resection were prospectively identified. About eleven resected bladder lesions were studied, comprising urothelial carcinoma (UC+) and benign (UC-) specimens. In the study, clonality of the TCR repertoire in bladder tumors was compared against clonality in benign bladder inflammation.

As to this clone: Its antigen is currently not known. Nothing much larger sits one base from this clone, and base qualities are not available.

CDR1 and CDR2 (SGHRS, YFSETQ) derive from the germline V gene. For this chain, trimming is 4 bases at the V end and 8 bases at the J end, and the number of junction bases without a gene match is 17. The CDR3, from cysteine to phenylalanine, totals 18 residues. The retained sequence is limited to the CDR3, 54 bases, with the frame set at the first base. Specimens classed as benign (UC-) were resected bladder lesions that contained no urothelial carcinoma. Specimens of bladder lesions were obtained during transurethral resection and kept at -80C. DNA was isolated from bladder specimens obtained during transurethral resection. The TCR beta chain CDR3 region was sequenced with the immunoSEQ assay. In the original analysis: For every specimen, the T-cell fraction, clonal dominance and maximum TCR clone frequency were calculated. TCRdb stores this immuneACCESS table with in-frame sequences only. Part of the clones is absent; in the studies checked, under half of the shortfall reflects unresolved V genes, and no reason is known for the rest. V, J and clone size are those of that table, while D and trimming were read from the DNA. This sample has some 11,000 clones in its table, and approximately 70% of those were observed once. The ten top clones hold 5.5% to 7% of the sample.

Study-wide findings and limitations: Fewer T cells were found in urothelial carcinoma specimens than in benign specimens, with medians of about 5,000 and 25,000, respectively. A single T-cell clone reached up to about 17% of infiltrating lymphocytes in carcinoma specimens, compared with 2% to 2.5% in benign specimens. Median tumor infiltrating lymphocyte percentage was 2% in carcinoma specimens and around 12% in benign specimens.

The TCR comes from a human donor with a benign inflammatory bladder lesion. This chain is built from TRBV5-1 and TRBJ1-4; 10 central nucleotides agree with TRBD1. Sequences were obtained from tumor-infiltrating cells from bladder cancer. The nucleotide sequence reads TGCGCCAGCAGCCCTATGGACAGGGGGAGTGGAGGATGGGAAAAACTGTTTTTT. Protein translation: CASSPMDRGSGGWEKLFF.